This is a list of T cell receptor beta chains from one sample in a study of blood T cell repertoires in COVID-19. Assay: immunoSEQ multiplex PCR; the TCRdb copy retains only in-frame clones and omits some. The table records 15,000 or so clones, about nine tenths of them present only once. Sequenced input: peripheral blood. These receptors originate from a man aged 45 to 65 with active COVID-19. Both conserved end residues are part of each CDR3. Each record gives: clone size, D gene, V gene, J gene, CDR3 protein, CDR3 DNA. A D gene is named only where the DNA matches it firmly. Size values are once, few and many counts, or a class for expanded clones, and some rows have none.

once,TRBD1,TRBV19,TRBJ2-6,CASSLTQGNSGANVLTF,TGTGCCAGTAGCCTTACACAGGGGAACTCTGGGGCCAACGTCCTGACTTTC
-,-,TRBV6-4,TRBJ1-2,CASSPTGLYGYTF,TGTGCCAGCAGCCCGACAGGACTCTATGGCTACACCTTC
-,-,TRBV2,TRBJ1-1,CASSEAGNLNTEAFF,TGTGCCAGCAGTGAAGCCGGGAACTTGAACACTGAAGCTTTCTTT
-,-,TRBV19,TRBJ2-5,CASSMRPVRRETQYF,TGTGCCAGTAGTATGCGTCCCGTGAGGCGAGAGACCCAGTACTTC
-,TRBD1,TRBV5-1,TRBJ1-2,CASSSGQGLNYGYTF,TGCGCCAGCAGCTCTGGACAGGGCCTTAACTATGGCTACACCTTC
-,-,TRBV5-4,TRBJ2-7,CASSSARDINYEQYF,TGTGCCAGCAGCAGTGCCCGGGACATCAACTACGAGCAGTACTTC
-,-,TRBV6-5,TRBJ1-1,CASSRDTMNTEAFF,TGTGCCAGCAGCAGGGACACCATGAACACTGAAGCTTTCTTT
-,-,TRBV28,TRBJ1-5,CASSLVPRGRGYSNQPQHF,TGTGCCAGCAGTTTAGTACCTCGGGGCAGGGGATATAGCAATCAGCCCCAGCATTTT
-,TRBD2,TRBV6-4,TRBJ2-5,CASSVVAGQQKTQYF,TGTGCCAGCAGTGTGGTAGCGGGACAACAAAAGACCCAGTACTTC
-,-,TRBV4-1,TRBJ2-1,CASSQDFLRDSYNEQFF,TGCGCCAGCAGCCAAGATTTCCTGCGCGACTCTTACAATGAGCAGTTCTTC
-,-,TRBV2,TRBJ1-1,CASSGDPGTPEAFF,TGTGCCAGCAGCGGCGACCCGGGGACACCCGAAGCTTTCTTT
-,TRBD1,TRBV27,TRBJ1-2,CASSYRGSSGYTF,TGTGCCAGCAGTTACAGGGGGTCCAGTGGCTACACCTTC
-,-,TRBV5-1,TRBJ1-1,CASSLAGGYTEAFF,TGCGCCAGCAGCTTGGCCGGGGGGTACACTGAAGCTTTCTTT
few,TRBD1,TRBV6-5,TRBJ1-1,CASRIRGPNTEAFF,TGTGCCAGCAGGATCAGGGGGCCGAACACTGAAGCTTTCTTT
-,-,TRBV7-8,TRBJ2-1,CASIPSTGPPPGYNEQFF,TGTGCCAGCATCCCTTCTACAGGGCCCCCTCCGGGGTACAATGAGCAGTTCTTC
-,TRBD2,TRBV19,TRBJ2-4,CASSIEKAGGVKNIQYF,TGTGCCAGTAGTATTGAAAAGGCGGGAGGGGTCAAAAACATTCAGTACTTC
-,TRBD1,TRBV3-1/TRBV3-2,TRBJ1-1,CASSQGTGGRMNTEAFF,TGTGCCAGCAGCCAGGGGACAGGGGGCCGCATGAACACTGAAGCTTTCTTT
-,-,TRBV11-1,TRBJ2-2,CASSLEGRRGTGELFF,TGTGCCAGCAGCTTAGAAGGCCGGCGCGGCACCGGGGAGCTGTTTTTT
large,-,TRBV20-1,TRBJ1-2,CSAPGASGYTF,TGCAGTGCGCCAGGGGCCAGCGGCTACACCTTC
once,-,TRBV29-1,TRBJ1-1,CSVESRNTEAFF,TGCAGCGTTGAATCTAGGAACACTGAAGCTTTCTTT
-,TRBD2,TRBV14,TRBJ2-2,CDPYKEPGLASNTGELFF,TGTGATCCATACAAGGAGCCGGGACTAGCGTCGAACACCGGGGAGCTGTTTTTT
-,TRBD2,TRBV5-1,TRBJ2-1,CASSLAGLDEQFF,TGCGCCAGCAGTTTAGCGGGATTGGATGAGCAGTTCTTC
once,-,TRBV9,TRBJ2-1,CASSSSLEGEQFF,TGTGCCAGCAGCTCCTCACTGGAGGGTGAGCAGTTCTTC
-,TRBD1,TRBV18,TRBJ1-2,CASSPGTGAYGYTF,TGTGCCAGCTCACCAGGGACAGGGGCCTATGGCTACACCTTC
-,-,TRBV12-3/TRBV12-4,TRBJ2-7,CASSLGFSLEQYF,TGTGCCAGCAGTCTCGGGTTCTCTCTCGAGCAGTACTTC
-,TRBD2,TRBV27,TRBJ2-1,CASSLRTSGRSLNEQFF,TGTGCCAGCAGTCTGCGGACTAGCGGAAGGTCGCTCAATGAGCAGTTCTTC
-,TRBD2,TRBV14,TRBJ2-1,CASSRALAGVAHEQFF,TGTGCCAGCAGCCGGGCACTAGCGGGAGTTGCTCATGAGCAGTTCTTC
once,TRBD1,TRBV14,TRBJ2-7,CASSQGTGVGEQYF,TGTGCCAGCAGCCAGGGGACAGGGGTCGGCGAGCAGTACTTC
-,-,TRBV28,TRBJ1-3,CASINRSPNSGNTIYF,TGTGCCAGCATTAATAGAAGCCCGAACTCTGGAAACACCATATATTTT
once,TRBD2,TRBV7-9,TRBJ2-3,CASSEGTSGRRTQYF,TGTGCCAGCAGCGAGGGGACTAGCGGGAGGAGAACGCAGTATTTT
-,-,TRBV19,TRBJ2-2,CASSMRVATGELFF,TGTGCCAGTAGTATGAGAGTAGCCACCGGGGAGCTGTTTTTT
-,-,TRBV28,TRBJ1-1,CASSLFPGETEAFF,TGTGCCAGCAGTCTATTCCCCGGGGAAACTGAAGCTTTCTTT
-,-,TRBV28,TRBJ1-3,CASRGSGNTIYF,TGTGCCAGCCGGGGGTCTGGAAACACCATATATTTT
-,TRBD2,TRBV5-4,TRBJ2-6,CASSWLAGESSGANVLTF,TGTGCCAGCAGCTGGCTAGCGGGAGAGAGCTCTGGGGCCAACGTCCTGACTTTC
-,-,TRBV5-1,TRBJ2-5,CASTGETQYF,TGCGCCAGCACCGGGGAGACCCAGTACTTC
-,TRBD1,TRBV6-1,TRBJ1-1,CASSEAGTGGTEAFF,TGTGCCAGCAGTGAAGCCGGGACAGGGGGCACTGAAGCTTTCTTT
-,TRBD1,TRBV5-4,TRBJ2-3,CASTFGPRTGVADTQYF,TGTGCCAGCACCTTCGGTCCTAGGACAGGGGTGGCAGATACGCAGTATTTT